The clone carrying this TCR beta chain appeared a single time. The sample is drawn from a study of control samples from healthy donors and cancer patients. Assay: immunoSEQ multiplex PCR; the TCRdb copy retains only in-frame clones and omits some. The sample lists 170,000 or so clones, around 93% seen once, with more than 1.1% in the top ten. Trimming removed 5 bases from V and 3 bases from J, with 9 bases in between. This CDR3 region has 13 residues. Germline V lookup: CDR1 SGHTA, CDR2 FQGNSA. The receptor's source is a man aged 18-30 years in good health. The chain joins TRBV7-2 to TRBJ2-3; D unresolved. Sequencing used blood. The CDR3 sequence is CASSLDATDTQYF. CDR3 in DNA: TGTGCCAGCAGCCTTGATGCTACAGATACGCAGTATTTT.